This T cell receptor (beta chain) stems from a study of blood T cell repertoires in COVID-19 (dated by TCRdb to 2020 to 2021). Study-level background: ImmuneRACE Cohort 3 recovered participants were defined by two consecutive negative NP/OP PCR tests, healthcare professional clearance, or symptom resolution. Samples from collaborators originated in the United States, Italy and Spain and spanned both the acute and convalescent phases of COVID-19. The prospective study material was composed of cDNA or gDNA derived from T cells, B-cell-depleted T cells, or PBMCs. Subjects who had been exposed to COVID-19, were actively infected with it, or had recovered from it provided the deeply sampled blood TCRbeta repertoires that made up the dataset. The repertoires were released in a freely available public database intended as a resource for research on the immune response to SARS-CoV-2. Samples came from the ongoing ImmuneRACE study (first 160 participants) plus 1,254 subjects from 6 global collaborators. A de-identified subject ID, COVID-19 status, age in years and sex were almost always included in the sample metadata. Where available, HLA class I and class II types were obtained from metadata supplied by the sample provider rather than from assay-based typing.

In the case of this clone: Its specific antigen is unknown. Base qualities were left out, and no much larger clone turns up one base away.

The junction carries 15 bases between V and J, which are trimmed by 0 bases and 3 bases respectively. Counted from cysteine to phenylalanine, this CDR3 has 15 amino acids. The kept DNA is CDR3 alone, 45 bases in frame from the first base. As encoded in the germline V gene (reference sequence), CDR1 is GTSNPN while CDR2 is SVGIG. General conclusions and limits of the study: Clinical and demographic metadata were provided uncurated, with the amount varying by source and participant.

TCRbeta CDR3 regions were amplified from genomic DNA using the immunoSEQ Assay, a bias-controlled multiplex PCR. The authors' analysis ran thus. Nucleated cell counts per sample were estimated from amplification of reference gene primers within the assay. To quantify the absolute abundance of each unique TCRbeta CDR3 rearrangement, sequence reads were collapsed and filtered. For each sample, productive Simpson clonality was calculated as the square root of Simpson's diversity index across productive rearrangements. TCRdb re-hosts the immuneACCESS table, in-frame sequences only. Its copies lack some clones; in the studies checked, an unresolved V gene accounts for under half of them, and the cause for the rest is not known. Clone size and V and J calls were adopted from that table, with D and trimming inferred from the DNA. Within this sample are 330,000 or so clones, with approximately 89% of them counted one time only. The ten top clones hold about 2.1% of the sample.

Participants in the prospective study were aged about 18 to 95 years, lived in about two dozen United States geographic areas, and enrolled through a virtual design. To assign participants to cohorts, the prospective study relied on clinical history that participants themselves reported in a screening survey and a study questionnaire. In the prospective study, mobile phlebotomists collected whole blood, serum and a nasopharyngeal or oropharyngeal swab from each participant. Over an approximately 2-month period, participants in the prospective study had the option of providing additional blood draws and questionnaires. Before DNA extraction, blood samples from the prospective study were shipped at room temperature or frozen.

Specimen: PBMCs or T cells enriched from blood (not recorded which). The chain is assembled from TRBV30 and TRBJ2-7; TRBD2 might be the D gene, on 5 matching bases. This TCR was sampled from a man in his forties or fifties in a cohort exposed to, infected with or recovered from COVID-19 (not recorded which). The CDR3 in this case is CAWSVAGSGIYEQYF. The nucleotide sequence reads TGTGCCTGGAGTGTCGCGGGCTCGGGGATCTACGAGCAGTACTTC.